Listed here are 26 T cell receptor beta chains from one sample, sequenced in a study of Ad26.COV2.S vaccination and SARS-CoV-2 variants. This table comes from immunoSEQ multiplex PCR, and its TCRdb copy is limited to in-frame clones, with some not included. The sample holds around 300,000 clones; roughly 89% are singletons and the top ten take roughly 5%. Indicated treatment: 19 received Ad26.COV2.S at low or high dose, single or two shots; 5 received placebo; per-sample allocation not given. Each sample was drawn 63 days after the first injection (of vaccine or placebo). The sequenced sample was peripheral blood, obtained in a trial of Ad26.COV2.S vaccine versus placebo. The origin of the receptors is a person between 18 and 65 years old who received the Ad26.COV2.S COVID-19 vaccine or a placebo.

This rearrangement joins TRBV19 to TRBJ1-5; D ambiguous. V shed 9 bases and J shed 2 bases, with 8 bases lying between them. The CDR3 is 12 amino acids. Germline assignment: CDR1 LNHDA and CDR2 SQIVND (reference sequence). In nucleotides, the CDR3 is TGTGCCAGCGCCGAGGGCAATCAGCCCCAGCATTTT. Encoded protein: CASAEGNQPQHF.

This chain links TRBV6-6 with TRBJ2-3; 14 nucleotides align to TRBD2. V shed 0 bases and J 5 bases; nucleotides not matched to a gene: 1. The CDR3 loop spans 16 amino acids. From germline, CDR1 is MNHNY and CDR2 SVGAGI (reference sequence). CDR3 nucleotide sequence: TGTGCCAGCAGTTACTCGGGACTAGCGGGAGAAGATACGCAGTATTTT. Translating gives CASSYSGLAGEDTQYF.

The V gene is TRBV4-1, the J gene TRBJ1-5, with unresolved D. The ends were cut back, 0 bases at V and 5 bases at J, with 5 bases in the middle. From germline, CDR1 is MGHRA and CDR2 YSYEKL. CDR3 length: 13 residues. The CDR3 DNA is TGCGCCAGCAGCCAAGAGAACTATCAGCCCCAGCATTTT. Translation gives CASSQENYQPQHF.

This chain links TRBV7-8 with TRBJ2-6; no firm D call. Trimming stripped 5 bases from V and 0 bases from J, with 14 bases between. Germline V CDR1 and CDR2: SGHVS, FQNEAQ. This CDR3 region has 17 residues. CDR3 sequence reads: CASSQTPGSSGANVLTF. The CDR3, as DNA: TGTGCCAGCAGCCAGACCCCCGGGTCCTCTGGGGCCAACGTCCTGACTTTC.

The CDR3 reads CARSCMTSGGAREQYF. CDR3 sequence (DNA): TGTGCCAGAAGCTGTATGACTAGCGGGGGGGCCCGCGAGCAGTACTTC. The rearrangement joins TRBV5-3 to TRBJ2-7, with 14 bases matching TRBD2. TRBV5-3 is classed as an ORF, of uncertain function. Trimming at V came to 3 bases and at J to 6 bases, leaving 8 bases not matched to a gene. The CDR3 length is 16 residues.

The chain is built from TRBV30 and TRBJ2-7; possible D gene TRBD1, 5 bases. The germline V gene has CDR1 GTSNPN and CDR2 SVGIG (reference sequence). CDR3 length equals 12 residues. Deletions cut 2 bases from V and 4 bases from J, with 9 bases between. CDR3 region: CAWSRGQYEQYF. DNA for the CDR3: TGTGCCTGGAGTAGGGGCCAATACGAGCAGTACTTC.

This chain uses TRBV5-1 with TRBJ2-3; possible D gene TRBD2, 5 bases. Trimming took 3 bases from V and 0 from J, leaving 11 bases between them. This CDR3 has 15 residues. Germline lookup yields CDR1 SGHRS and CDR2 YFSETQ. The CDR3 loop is CASSSGRTSTDTQYF. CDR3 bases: TGCGCCAGCAGCTCGGGAAGGACTAGCACAGATACGCAGTATTTT.

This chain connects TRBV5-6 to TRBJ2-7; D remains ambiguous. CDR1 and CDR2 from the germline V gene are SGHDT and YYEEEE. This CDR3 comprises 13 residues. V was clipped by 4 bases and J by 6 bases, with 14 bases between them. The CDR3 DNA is TGTGCCAGCAGCACGCAGATTTCTCGCGAGCAGTACTTC. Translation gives CASSTQISREQYF. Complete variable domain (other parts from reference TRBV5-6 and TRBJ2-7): DAGVTQSPTHLIKTRGQQVTLRCSPKSGHDTVSWYQQALGQGPQFIFQYYEEEERQRGNFPDRFSGHQFPNYSSELNVNALLLGDSALYLCASSTQISREQYFGPGTRLTVT.

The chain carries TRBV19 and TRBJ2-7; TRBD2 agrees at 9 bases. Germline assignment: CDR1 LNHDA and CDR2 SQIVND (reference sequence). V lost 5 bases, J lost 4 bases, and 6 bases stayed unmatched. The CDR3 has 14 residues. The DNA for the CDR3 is TGTGCCAGTAGTGATAGCGGGAGAGGGTACGAGCAGTACTTC. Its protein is CASSDSGRGYEQYF. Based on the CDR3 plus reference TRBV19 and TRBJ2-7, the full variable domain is DGGITQSPKYLFRKEGQNVTLSCEQNLNHDAMYWYRQDPGQGLRLIYYSQIVNDFQKGDIAEGYSVSREKKESFPLTVTSAQKNPTAFYLCASSDSGRGYEQYFGPGTRLTVT.

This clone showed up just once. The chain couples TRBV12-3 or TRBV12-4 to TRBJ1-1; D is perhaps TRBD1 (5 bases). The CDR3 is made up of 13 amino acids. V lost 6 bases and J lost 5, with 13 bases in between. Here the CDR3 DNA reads TGTGCCAGCAGGGACTATGGGGGGACTGAAGCTTTCTTT. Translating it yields CASRDYGGTEAFF.

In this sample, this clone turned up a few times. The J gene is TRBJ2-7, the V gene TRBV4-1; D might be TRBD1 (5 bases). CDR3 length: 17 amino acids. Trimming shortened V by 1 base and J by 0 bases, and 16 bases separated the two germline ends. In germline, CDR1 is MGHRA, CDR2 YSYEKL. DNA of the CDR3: TGCGCCAGCAGCCAAGGAAATGGCAGGGCGAGCTCCTACGAGCAGTACTTC. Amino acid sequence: CASSQGNGRASSYEQYF.

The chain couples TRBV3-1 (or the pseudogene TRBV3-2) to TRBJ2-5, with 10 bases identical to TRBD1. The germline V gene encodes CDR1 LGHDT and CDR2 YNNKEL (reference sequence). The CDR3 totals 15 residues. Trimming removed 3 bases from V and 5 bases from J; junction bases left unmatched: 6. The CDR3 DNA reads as TGTGCCAGCAGCCAGGGACAGGGGAGGGGGGAGACCCAGTACTTC. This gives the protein CASSQGQGRGETQYF.

CDR3 region: CAISEGAGDGTYEQYF. The CDR3 nucleotides read TGTGCCATCAGTGAGGGGGCTGGGGACGGTACCTACGAGCAGTACTTC. The V gene is TRBV10-3, the J gene TRBJ2-7; tentatively, D is TRBD1 or TRBD2 (5 bases each). This CDR3 has 16 amino acids. Germline assignment: CDR1 ENHRY and CDR2 SYGVKD. V gave up 2 bases and J gave up 2 bases, with 16 bases separating them.

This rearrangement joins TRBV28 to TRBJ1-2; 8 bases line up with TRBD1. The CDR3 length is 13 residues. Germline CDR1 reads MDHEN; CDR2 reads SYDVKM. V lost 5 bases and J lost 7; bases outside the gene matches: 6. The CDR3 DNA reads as TGTGCCAGCAGTCCCTCGGACAGGGTTGGCTACACCTTC. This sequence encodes CASSPSDRVGYTF.

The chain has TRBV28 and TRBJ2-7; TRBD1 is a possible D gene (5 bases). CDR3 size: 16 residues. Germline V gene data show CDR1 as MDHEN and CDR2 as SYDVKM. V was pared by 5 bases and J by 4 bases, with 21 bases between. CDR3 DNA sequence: TGTGCCAGCAGTACCCCGCTCCCAGGGAACTCTTACGAGCAGTACTTC. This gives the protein CASSTPLPGNSYEQYF.

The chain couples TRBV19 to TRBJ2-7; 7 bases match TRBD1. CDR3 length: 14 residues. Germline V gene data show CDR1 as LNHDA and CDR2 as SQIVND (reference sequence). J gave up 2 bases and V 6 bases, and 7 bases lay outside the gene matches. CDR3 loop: CASSLRDRAYEQYF. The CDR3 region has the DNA TGTGCCAGTAGCCTCCGGGACAGAGCCTACGAGCAGTACTTC.

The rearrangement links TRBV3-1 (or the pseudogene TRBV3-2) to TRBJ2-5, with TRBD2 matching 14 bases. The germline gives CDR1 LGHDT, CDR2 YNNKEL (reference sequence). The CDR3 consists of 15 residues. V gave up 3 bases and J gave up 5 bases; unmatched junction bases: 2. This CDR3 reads CASSQGLAGEETQYF. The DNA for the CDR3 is TGTGCCAGCAGCCAGGGACTAGCGGGGGAGGAGACCCAGTACTTC.

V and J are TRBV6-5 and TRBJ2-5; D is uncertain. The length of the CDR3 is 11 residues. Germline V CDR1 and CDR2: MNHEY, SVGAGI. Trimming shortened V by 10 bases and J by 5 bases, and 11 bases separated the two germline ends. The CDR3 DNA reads TGTGCCACCCACCTGGGGGAGACCCAGTACTTC. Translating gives CATHLGETQYF.

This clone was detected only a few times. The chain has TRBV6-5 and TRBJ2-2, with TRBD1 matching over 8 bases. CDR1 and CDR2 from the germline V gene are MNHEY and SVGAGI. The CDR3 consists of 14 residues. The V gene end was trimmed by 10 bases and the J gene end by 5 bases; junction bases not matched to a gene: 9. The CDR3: CAIPDRGWTGELFF. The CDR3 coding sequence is TGTGCCATCCCAGACAGGGGTTGGACCGGGGAGCTGTTTTTT.

The CDR3 DNA reads as TGCGCCAGCAGCTTCGGACAAAGCACAGATACGCAGTATTTT. Protein sequence: CASSFGQSTDTQYF. The rearrangement joins TRBV5-1 to TRBJ2-3; tentative D call: TRBD1 (5 bases). Germline V gene sequence: CDR1 SGHRS, CDR2 YFSETQ. The CDR3 covers 14 residues. Between the trimmed V and J ends, which lost 2 bases and 0 bases, there was a span of 7 bases.

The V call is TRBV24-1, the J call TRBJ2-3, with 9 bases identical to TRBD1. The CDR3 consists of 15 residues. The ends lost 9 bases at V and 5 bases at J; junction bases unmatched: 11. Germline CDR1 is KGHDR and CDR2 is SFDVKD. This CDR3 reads CATSPRTGEGDTQYF. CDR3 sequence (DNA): TGTGCCACCTCACCCCGGACAGGGGAGGGAGATACGCAGTATTTT.

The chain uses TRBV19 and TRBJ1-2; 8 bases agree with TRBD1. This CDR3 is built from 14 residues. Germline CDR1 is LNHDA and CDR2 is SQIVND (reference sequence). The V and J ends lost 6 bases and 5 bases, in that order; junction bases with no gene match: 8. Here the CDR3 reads CASRYGTGPYGYTF. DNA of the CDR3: TGTGCCAGTAGATATGGGACAGGTCCTTATGGCTACACCTTC. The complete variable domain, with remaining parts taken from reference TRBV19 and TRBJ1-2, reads DGGITQSPKYLFRKEGQNVTLSCEQNLNHDAMYWYRQDPGQGLRLIYYSQIVNDFQKGDIAEGYSVSREKKESFPLTVTSAQKNPTAFYLCASRYGTGPYGYTFGSGTRLTVV.

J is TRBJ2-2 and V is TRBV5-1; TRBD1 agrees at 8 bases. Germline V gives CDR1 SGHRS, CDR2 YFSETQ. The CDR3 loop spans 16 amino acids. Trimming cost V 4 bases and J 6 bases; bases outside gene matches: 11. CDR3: CASSPGQGFSAGELFF. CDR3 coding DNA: TGCGCCAGCAGCCCAGGACAGGGATTTTCTGCCGGGGAGCTGTTTTTT.

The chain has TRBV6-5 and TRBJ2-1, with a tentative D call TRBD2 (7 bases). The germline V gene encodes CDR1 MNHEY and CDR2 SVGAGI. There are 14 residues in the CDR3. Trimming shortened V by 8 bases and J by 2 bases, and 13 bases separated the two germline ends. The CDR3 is CASGGGPPYNEQFF. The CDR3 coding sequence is TGTGCCAGCGGGGGGGGCCCCCCCTACAATGAGCAGTTCTTC.

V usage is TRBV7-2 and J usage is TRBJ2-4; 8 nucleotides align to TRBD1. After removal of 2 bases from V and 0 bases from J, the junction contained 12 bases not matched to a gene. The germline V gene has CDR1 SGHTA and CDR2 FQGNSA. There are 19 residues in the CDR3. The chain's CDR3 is CASSLLSGQGLIAKNIQYF. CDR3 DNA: TGTGCCAGCAGCTTATTAAGCGGACAGGGACTCATAGCCAAAAACATTCAGTACTTC.

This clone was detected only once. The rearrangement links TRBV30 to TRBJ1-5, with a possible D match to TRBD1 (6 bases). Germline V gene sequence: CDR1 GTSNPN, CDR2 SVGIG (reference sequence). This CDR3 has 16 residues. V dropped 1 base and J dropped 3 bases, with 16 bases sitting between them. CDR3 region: CAWSAAPGGLNQPQHF. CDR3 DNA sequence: TGTGCCTGGAGTGCAGCCCCCGGGGGGCTCAATCAGCCCCAGCATTTT.